These 16 T cell receptor beta chains originate from one sample sequenced in a study of T and B cells in COVID-19 patients. From blood, about 240-550 ng of genomic DNA served as TRB template. Multiplex PCR with BIOMED2 TRB-A/B primer pools amplified TRB rearrangements. TCRdb reprocessed the multiplex PCR reads with MiXCR, giving one entry per CDR3 protein. The sample consists of a few thousand distinct CDR3 sequences, 20% to 25% of them appearing once. Sequences were obtained from blood. Receptor source: a human donor with active COVID-19.

Worth noting for this clonotype: The CDR3 ends on some other residue instead of the conserved phenylalanine or tryptophan, so this is likely a read error. J is TRBJ2-7 and V is TRBV20-1; 7 nucleotides align to TRBD1. In germline, CDR1 is DFQATT, CDR2 SNEGSKA (reference sequence). This CDR3 comprises 13 residues. The V gene end was trimmed by 3 bases and the J gene end by 9 bases; junction bases not matched to a gene: 11. The CDR3 nucleotides are TGCAGTGCTAGTCAGGGGGAACAGGCGTTGCAGTACATC. Translating gives CSASQGEQALQYI.

This rearrangement joins TRBV20-1 to TRBJ2-5; no definite D call. Germline CDR1 DFQATT, CDR2 SNEGSKA (reference sequence). The CDR3 runs 14 residues. V was clipped by 3 bases and J by 5 bases, with 16 bases between them. CDR3 amino acids: CSASQRGHSETQYF. CDR3 in DNA: TGCAGTGCTAGTCAAAGAGGCCACAGCGAGACCCAGTACTTC.

The rearrangement links TRBV19 to TRBJ2-1; 13 bases are a match to TRBD2. Germline values: CDR1 LNHDA, CDR2 SQIVND (reference sequence). The CDR3 covers 15 residues. V lost 3 bases to trimming and J lost 8 bases; unmatched junction nucleotides: 4. The CDR3 sequence is CASSIAGTSGDEQFF. As DNA, the CDR3 is TGTGCCAGTAGTATCGCCGGGACTAGCGGGGATGAGCAGTTCTTC.

This clonotype was detected a few times. The rearrangement joins TRBV4-2 to TRBJ2-5; 7 bases map to TRBD1. This CDR3 is 17 amino acids long. Trimming took 0 bases from V and 1 from J; bases not matched to a gene: 8. Per the germline V gene, CDR1 is LGHNA and CDR2 is YNFKEQ. CDR3 in amino acids: CASSQDVRDRAQETQYF. Here the CDR3 DNA reads TGTGCCAGCAGCCAAGACGTGAGAGACAGGGCCCAAGAGACCCAGTACTTC.

There are a few counts of this clonotype. This rearrangement joins TRBV12-3 or TRBV12-4 to TRBJ1-2; a possible D gene is TRBD1 (5 bases). V was trimmed by 6 bases and J by 7 bases, leaving 15 bases between them. This CDR3 is built from 13 residues. The CDR3 DNA sequence: TGTGCCAGCAGCTCCACAGGAATGATTGGCTACACCTTC. Translation: CASSSTGMIGYTF.

This clonotype is categorized as medium-sized (0.01 to 0.1%). The chain employs TRBV6-4 and TRBJ2-3; 8 bases align to TRBD1. The germline V gene has CDR1 MRHNA and CDR2 SNTAGT. The CDR3 is made up of 14 amino acids. V gave up 3 bases and J gave up 4 bases; unmatched junction bases: 3. For the CDR3, the DNA is TGTGCCAGCAGTGATCAGGGGGCAGCAGATACGCAGTATTTT. It specifies CASSDQGAADTQYF.

The chain has TRBV5-1 and TRBJ2-1; TRBD2 agrees at 14 bases. This CDR3 has 16 residues. The V and J ends lost 4 bases and 6 bases, in that order; junction bases with no gene match: 6. Germline V lookup: CDR1 SGHRS, CDR2 YFSETQ. The CDR3 sequence: CASSPRLAGGPNEQFF. The DNA for the CDR3 is TGCGCCAGCAGCCCGAGACTAGCGGGAGGGCCCAATGAGCAGTTCTTC.

This clonotype is medium-sized. The chain joins TRBV19 to TRBJ2-3, with 7 nucleotides matching TRBD1. The germline V gene has CDR1 LNHDA and CDR2 SQIVND (reference sequence). V was clipped by 2 bases and J by 0 bases; unmatched bases: 14. The CDR3 has 19 residues. The CDR3 loop is CASSISPPRGGGSTDTQYF. DNA for the CDR3: TGTGCCAGTAGTATAAGCCCCCCCAGAGGGGGCGGGAGCACAGATACGCAGTATTTT.

The chain carries TRBV4-3 and TRBJ2-7, with D perhaps matching TRBD2 (7 bases). The CDR3 covers 17 residues. Germline assignment: CDR1 LGHNA and CDR2 YSLEER. V was pared by 1 base and J by 5 bases, with 21 bases between. CDR3 loop: CASSQGVRGGGQNEQYF. The CDR3 region has the DNA TGCGCCAGCAGCCAAGGGGTGAGGGGAGGGGGGCAAAACGAGCAGTACTTC.

By sample fraction, this clonotype is medium-sized. This chain links TRBV7-9 with TRBJ1-2; possibly TRBD1 for D (6 bases). Germline CDR1 is SEHNR and CDR2 is FQNEAQ (reference sequence). V was trimmed by 2 bases and J by 2 bases, leaving 6 bases between them. The CDR3 is made up of 13 amino acids. As DNA, the CDR3 is TGTGCCAGCAGCTTACAGGGGAACTATGGCTACACCTTC. Its protein is CASSLQGNYGYTF.

Worth noting for this clonotype: A read error is possible here, since a much larger clone lies one base away. The gene calls are TRBV27 and TRBJ1-3, with D hard to call. Looked up from germline, CDR1 is MNHEY and CDR2 is SMNVEV (reference sequence). The CDR3 is 13 residues long. CDR3 protein: CASRYSSGNTVYF. CDR3 bases: TGTGCCAGCAGATACTCCTCTGGAAACACCGTATATTTT.

The V and J genes are TRBV12-3 or TRBV12-4 and TRBJ1-6; TRBD1 matches at 7 bases. Trimming at V came to 7 bases and at J to 7 bases, leaving 4 bases not matched to a gene. This CDR3 comprises 13 residues. The CDR3 loop is CASILTGNSPLHF. The CDR3, as DNA: TGTGCCAGCATTTTGACAGGGAATTCACCCCTCCACTTT.

A few counts support this clonotype. The chain is built from TRBV4-3 and TRBJ1-3; D gene uncertain. CDR1 and CDR2 (germline): LGHNA, YSLEER. The CDR3 covers 15 residues. V gave up 6 bases and J gave up 3 bases, with 15 bases separating them. CDR3: CASSRVASLGNTIYF. The CDR3 DNA sequence: TGCGCCAGCAGTCGAGTGGCCAGCCTTGGAAACACCATATATTTT.

This clonotype is labeled medium-sized. An end of the junction differs from the germline gene, which may be a read error. The chain is built from TRBV24-1 and TRBJ2-1; D is possibly TRBD1 (5 bases). CDR3 length: 11 amino acids. CDR1 and CDR2 (germline): KGHDR, SFDVKD. The CDR3 reads CATSRQPLSIF. The CDR3 nucleotides are TGTGCCACCAGTCGACAGCCGTTATCAATCTTC.

The sample holds many counts of this clonotype. This chain joins TRBV7-9 and TRBJ1-4; maybe TRBD1 (5 bases). The CDR3 runs 20 residues. Per the germline V gene, CDR1 is SEHNR and CDR2 is FQNEAQ (reference sequence). V lost 4 bases to trimming and J lost 0 bases, with 24 bases between them. The DNA of the CDR3 is TGTGCCAGCAGCTACTCTTGGGACGGGCGGCTAAGTGCAACTAATGAAAAACTGTTTTTT. Protein sequence: CASSYSWDGRLSATNEKLFF. The full variable domain, in which reference TRBV7-9 and TRBJ1-4 provide the parts outside the CDR3, is DTGVSQNPRHKITKRGQNVTFRCDPISEHNRLYWYRQTLGQGPEFLTYFQNEAQLEKSRLLSDRFSAERPKGSFSTLEIQRTEQGDSAMYLCASSYSWDGRLSATNEKLFFGSGTQLSVL.

This clonotype is judged medium-sized (0.01 to 0.1%). The V call is TRBV19, the J call TRBJ2-5; D remains unclear. CDR1 and CDR2 (germline): LNHDA, SQIVND (reference sequence). V shed 5 bases and J shed 5 bases, with 6 bases lying between them. The CDR3 is made up of 11 amino acids. CDR3 sequence reads: CASSQGETQYF. The CDR3 DNA sequence: TGTGCCAGTAGTCAAGGGGAGACCCAGTACTTC.